The next 31 T cell receptor beta chains were all read from a single sample in a study of blood T cell repertoires in COVID-19. This table comes from immunoSEQ multiplex PCR, and its TCRdb copy is limited to in-frame clones, with some not included. The data hold under 100,000 clones, with about 80% observed a single time. Sequenced: peripheral blood. All receptors come from a woman in her 70s with acute or convalescent COVID-19.

This rearrangement joins TRBV18 to TRBJ1-2; no definite D call. Deletions cut 3 bases from V and 6 bases from J, with 11 bases between. Per germline, CDR1 KGHSH and CDR2 LQKENI. This CDR3 spans 13 amino acids. The DNA of the CDR3 is TGTGCCAGCTCACCCGGGATAGTCGATGGCTACACCTTC. This translates into CASSPGIVDGYTF.

The chain has TRBV5-4 and TRBJ2-3; 7 bases map to TRBD1. The CDR3 extends over 15 amino acids. Trimming removed 1 base from V and 1 base from J; junction bases left unmatched: 3. The germline CDR1 and CDR2 sequences are SGHNT and YYREEE (reference sequence). DNA for the CDR3: TGTGCCAGCAGCTTGACAGGGACAGGCACAGATACGCAGTATTTT. Amino acid sequence: CASSLTGTGTDTQYF.

The V gene is TRBV19, the J gene TRBJ1-6, with 12 bases fitting TRBD1. The V segment lost 6 bases and the J segment 1 base; nucleotides outside the gene matches: 4. The CDR3 totals 17 residues. Germline CDR1 is LNHDA and CDR2 is SQIVND (reference sequence). The CDR3 DNA follows: TGTGCCAGTAGCCGGGACAGGGGGCTTTCCTATAATTCACCCCTCCACTTT. It encodes CASSRDRGLSYNSPLHF.

This chain links TRBV5-1 with TRBJ2-7; D is unresolved. The V end was cut by 3 bases, the J end by 2 bases, with 12 bases between. Per the germline V gene, CDR1 is SGHRS and CDR2 is YFSETQ. CDR3 length equals 14 residues. CDR3 in DNA: TGCGCCAGCAGCTCCTCTCAGGTAGCCTACGAGCAGTACTTC. It specifies CASSSSQVAYEQYF. Full variable domain (rest looked up from reference TRBV5-1 and TRBJ2-7): KAGVTQTPRYLIKTRGQQVTLSCSPISGHRSVSWYQQTPGQGLQFLFEYFSETQRNKGNFPGRFSGRQFSNSRSEMNVSTLELGDSALYLCASSSSQVAYEQYFGPGTRLTVT.

The chain combines TRBV6-5 with TRBJ1-2; TRBD1 aligns across 7 bases. V was clipped by 5 bases and J by 8 bases; unmatched bases: 8. The CDR3 runs 13 residues. The germline V gene encodes CDR1 MNHEY and CDR2 SVGAGI. The CDR3 loop is CASSIDRDEGYTF. CDR3 bases: TGTGCCAGCAGTATCGACAGGGACGAGGGCTACACCTTC.

This chain uses TRBV7-8 with TRBJ2-3; 7 bases fit TRBD2. V trimming: 1 base; J trimming: 5 bases; junction bases outside the gene matches: 3. The CDR3 length is 14 residues. Per germline, CDR1 SGHVS and CDR2 FQNEAQ. CDR3 bases: TGTGCCAGCAGCTTAGGGGGGAGGGAAGATACGCAGTATTTT. This codes for CASSLGGREDTQYF.

CDR3 DNA sequence: TGTGCCAGTAGTATAGATCGGGACAGGGGGCCAGCCGAGGAAAAACTGTTTTTT. As protein: CASSIDRDRGPAEEKLFF. The gene calls are TRBV19 and TRBJ1-4; TRBD1 matches 12 bases. This CDR3 spans 18 amino acids. From germline, CDR1 is LNHDA and CDR2 SQIVND (reference sequence). Unmatched junction bases numbered 10, after V lost 0 bases and J lost 8 bases.

The V and J genes are TRBV18 and TRBJ2-2; 9 nucleotides align to TRBD1. Per germline, CDR1 KGHSH and CDR2 LQKENI. The CDR3 length is 17 residues. V shed 3 bases and J 4 bases; nucleotides not matched to a gene: 9. CDR3 sequence (DNA): TGTGCCAGCTCACCTACACTAGGACAGGGGATCACCGGGGAGCTGTTTTTT. Translation: CASSPTLGQGITGELFF.

This chain connects TRBV7-9 to TRBJ2-2; D is undetermined. In germline, CDR1 is SEHNR, CDR2 FQNEAQ (reference sequence). V lost 1 base to trimming and J lost 6 bases, with 6 bases between them. CDR3 size: 13 residues. DNA of the CDR3: TGTGCCAGCAGCTTAGATACGGCCGGGGAGCTGTTTTTT. Protein product: CASSLDTAGELFF.

The chain has TRBV11-3 and TRBJ1-6, with 8 bases lining up with TRBD1. The CDR3 contains 14 residues. Trimming took 6 bases from V and 5 from J; bases not matched to a gene: 3. Germline V gene sequence: CDR1 SGHNT, CDR2 YENEEA. The CDR3 region has the DNA TGTGCCAGCAGGATGGGACAGGATAATTCACCCCTCCACTTT. Protein: CASRMGQDNSPLHF.

This CDR3 is CASGFPGTAVGGYTF. The CDR3 region has the DNA TGTGCCAGTGGATTTCCCGGGACTGCTGTCGGAGGCTACACCTTC. This chain uses TRBV5-6 with TRBJ1-2; tentatively, D is TRBD1 (5 bases). CDR1 and CDR2 from the germline V gene are SGHDT and YYEEEE. This CDR3 region has 15 residues. Trimming pared 8 bases from V and 8 bases from J, leaving 25 bases between.

The chain uses TRBV2 and TRBJ1-5, with D possibly matching TRBD1 (5 bases). The V end lost 3 bases, the J end lost 6 bases, and 12 bases lay between the germline ends. The CDR3 contains 14 residues. Germline V gives CDR1 SNHLY, CDR2 FYNNEI. As DNA, the CDR3 is TGTGCCAGCAGTGAGCATGGCCAGGGTCAGCCCCAGCATTTT. Protein: CASSEHGQGQPQHF.

The genes are TRBV18 and TRBJ2-5; D is ambiguous. Between the trimmed V and J ends, which lost 3 bases and 1 base, there was a span of 6 bases. This CDR3 has 13 residues. Germline V CDR1 and CDR2: KGHSH, LQKENI. The CDR3 reads CASSPYSQETQYF. DNA of the CDR3: TGTGCCAGCTCACCCTATTCCCAAGAGACCCAGTACTTC.

The chain couples TRBV10-3 to TRBJ1-2; no reliable D call. This CDR3 spans 14 amino acids. V dropped 0 bases and J dropped 7 bases, with 12 bases sitting between them. Looked up from germline, CDR1 is ENHRY and CDR2 is SYGVKD. The CDR3 DNA is TGTGCCATCAGTGAGTCTGTAGAGACGGGTGGCTACACCTTC. Its protein is CAISESVETGGYTF.

The rearrangement uses TRBV5-4 and TRBJ2-3; D is undetermined. V shed 0 bases and J shed 1 base, with 9 bases lying between them. Germline CDR1 and CDR2: SGHNT and YYREEE (reference sequence). The CDR3 is made up of 15 amino acids. CDR3 residues: CASSLVVRGTDTQYF. The CDR3 bases are TGTGCCAGCAGCTTGGTAGTCCGAGGCACAGATACGCAGTATTTT.

CDR3 nucleotide sequence: TGTGCCAGCAGTTTGGGGCCGTCATTCCTCCAGGACGAGCAGTACTTC. Its translation is CASSLGPSFLQDEQYF. The rearrangement links TRBV6-2 or TRBV6-3 to TRBJ2-7; the D gene is possibly TRBD1 (5 bases). The V gene lost 4 bases and the J gene lost 5 bases, with 21 bases spanning the gap. The CDR3 is 16 amino acids. The germline V gene has CDR1 MNHEY and CDR2 SVGEGT.

This chain links TRBV5-5 with TRBJ2-3; D may be TRBD1 (6 bases). In germline, CDR1 is SGHKS, CDR2 YYEKEE (reference sequence). V lost 7 bases and J 6 bases, leaving 18 bases between the germline ends. This CDR3 region has 14 residues. In DNA, the CDR3 is TGTGCCAGCGCTCGGACAGTCATAGGGGATACGCAGTATTTT. It translates to CASARTVIGDTQYF.

The V call is TRBV29-1, the J call TRBJ1-6; 8 bases are a match to TRBD1. With V trimmed by 6 bases and J by 5 bases, 6 bases remained unmatched. Germline assignment: CDR1 SQVTM and CDR2 ANQGSEA. CDR3 length: 14 amino acids. The CDR3 reads CSVSGQGDNSPLHF. Here the CDR3 DNA reads TGCAGCGTCTCCGGACAGGGAGATAATTCACCCCTCCACTTT.

This chain links TRBV28 with TRBJ1-2, with 7 bases matching TRBD1. The V and J ends lost 5 bases and 8 bases, in that order; junction bases with no gene match: 8. The CDR3 consists of 13 residues. CDR1 is MDHEN, CDR2 SYDVKM, per germline. CDR3 nucleotides: TGTGCCAGCAGTAGCGACAGGGCTCGCGGCTACACCTTC. Translated, it gives CASSSDRARGYTF.

This clone was counted a few times. The genes are TRBV27 and TRBJ1-2; D remains unclear. Germline values: CDR1 MNHEY, CDR2 SMNVEV (reference sequence). Trimming shortened V by 4 bases and J by 4 bases, and 16 bases separated the two germline ends. There are 15 residues in the CDR3. In DNA form, the CDR3 reads TGTGCCAGCAGTTCGCAGGTTCCCCTGGGCTATGGCTACACCTTC. Its protein is CASSSQVPLGYGYTF.

This chain connects TRBV18 to TRBJ1-4; perhaps TRBD1 as D (6 bases). CDR1 is KGHSH, CDR2 LQKENI, per germline. V gave up 0 bases and J gave up 8 bases, with 13 bases separating them. This CDR3 has 15 amino acids. The CDR3 sequence: CASSPPEGVEEKLFF. CDR3 coding DNA: TGTGCCAGCTCACCACCCGAGGGGGTTGAGGAAAAACTGTTTTTT.

V gene TRBV29-1 combines with J gene TRBJ1-2; TRBD1 agrees at 7 bases. The CDR3 runs 12 residues. Germline trimming cut 6 bases from V and 1 base from J; bases unmatched to any gene: 2. The germline gives CDR1 SQVTM, CDR2 ANQGSEA. The CDR3 sequence: CSVDRINYGYTF. CDR3 DNA sequence: TGCAGCGTGGACAGGATTAACTATGGCTACACCTTC.

There are a few counts of this clone. The chain combines TRBV5-1 with TRBJ1-4; no firm D call. Trimming removed 0 bases from V and 1 base from J, with 7 bases in between. The CDR3 consists of 15 residues. Germline V lookup: CDR1 SGHRS, CDR2 YFSETQ. CDR3 in amino acids: CASSLVGLTNEKLFF. CDR3 bases: TGCGCCAGCAGCTTGGTTGGGCTAACTAATGAAAAACTGTTTTTT.

This rearrangement joins TRBV18 to TRBJ1-1, with D hard to call. CDR3 size: 13 residues. V was trimmed by 2 bases and J by 2 bases, leaving 6 bases between them. The germline V gene has CDR1 KGHSH and CDR2 LQKENI. CDR3: CASSPNSNTEAFF. Here the CDR3 DNA reads TGTGCCAGCTCACCAAACAGTAACACTGAAGCTTTCTTT.

Of note for this clone: Other DNA sequences in the sample encode the same CDR3. V gene TRBV10-2 combines with J gene TRBJ2-1, with TRBD1 as a possible D gene (6 bases). CDR1 WSHSY and CDR2 SAAADI come from the germline V gene. The CDR3 contains 15 residues. V lost 2 bases, J lost 0 bases, and 8 bases lay in between. The CDR3 DNA is TGCGCCAGCAGTGAGCAGGACAGCTCCTACAATGAGCAGTTCTTC. Translated, it gives CASSEQDSSYNEQFF.

The chain couples TRBV5-1 to TRBJ1-6, with TRBD1 as a possible D gene (5 bases). V gave up 0 bases and J gave up 5 bases, with 9 bases separating them. CDR3 size: 15 residues. The germline V gene encodes CDR1 SGHRS and CDR2 YFSETQ. This chain's CDR3 is CASSLAPGNNSPLHF. CDR3 nucleotides: TGCGCCAGCAGCTTGGCGCCAGGGAATAATTCACCCCTCCACTTT. Variable domain in full (rest from reference TRBV5-1 and TRBJ1-6): KAGVTQTPRYLIKTRGQQVTLSCSPISGHRSVSWYQQTPGQGLQFLFEYFSETQRNKGNFPGRFSGRQFSNSRSEMNVSTLELGDSALYLCASSLAPGNNSPLHFGNGTRLTVT.

V and J are TRBV15 and TRBJ1-6; TRBD1 matches 9 bases. This CDR3 region has 15 residues. Trimming took 11 bases from V and 0 from J; bases not matched to a gene: 5. Germline CDR1 LNHNV, CDR2 YYDKDF (reference sequence). The CDR3 protein is CASGTGTSYNSPLHF. The CDR3 DNA reads as TGTGCCTCTGGGACAGGGACCTCCTATAATTCACCCCTCCACTTT.

This CDR3 reads CASSPTTGEPQPQHF. In DNA, the CDR3 is TGCGCCAGCTCTCCCACGACAGGGGAGCCACAGCCCCAGCATTTT. J is TRBJ1-5 and V is TRBV5-1; 8 nucleotides match TRBD1. The CDR3 consists of 15 residues. CDR1 is SGHRS and CDR2 is YFSETQ in the germline V gene. The J segment lost 7 bases and the V segment lost 7 bases, leaving 13 bases of the junction unmatched.

The rearrangement links TRBV10-1 to TRBJ2-2; D remains ambiguous. CDR3 length: 14 residues. V was clipped by 3 bases and J by 2 bases, with 7 bases between them. Germline-derived CDR1 and CDR2 are WNHNN and SYGVQD (reference sequence). CDR3 loop: CASSDDTNTGELFF. In nucleotides, the CDR3 is TGCGCCAGCAGTGATGACACTAACACCGGGGAGCTGTTTTTT.

The count of this clone is one. The rearrangement joins TRBV4-2 to TRBJ1-1, with 7 bases that match TRBD1. This CDR3 contains 15 residues. Trimming at V came to 0 bases and at J to 10 bases, leaving 11 bases not matched to a gene. CDR1 LGHNA and CDR2 YNFKEQ come from the germline V gene. The CDR3 DNA reads TGTGCCAGCAGCCAAGATAGTGCAGGGGGGTCCTCAGCTTTCTTT. This translates into CASSQDSAGGSSAFF.

The chain links TRBV7-9 to TRBJ2-2; no firm D call. Deletions cut 1 base from V and 9 bases from J, with 9 bases between. Germline-derived CDR1 and CDR2 are SEHNR and FQNEAQ (reference sequence). This CDR3 has 13 amino acids. The chain's CDR3 is CASSLGALRELFF. CDR3 in DNA: TGTGCCAGCAGCTTAGGAGCACTCCGGGAGCTGTTTTTT.